This TCR beta chain was sequenced during a study of T cells in Graves' hyperthyroidism and ophthalmopathy. Study results and limitations: Among clonotypes expanded in thyroid above 0.001, most were also found in blood.

Across 18 months, stable Graves' hyperthyroidism was marked by no progression to ophthalmopathy. Those with hyperthyroidism were 18 to 65 years old, newly diagnosed, and ill for under 2 months. The PBMCs were sourced from fresh peripheral blood (less than 11 ml). This CDR3 is built from 15 residues. Per the germline V gene, CDR1 is SSHAT and CDR2 is FNYEAQ (reference sequence). The source material, RNA transcripts, was used to amplify TCR beta CDR3 regions. RT-PCR in the first round (using the HTBI primer set) targeted the TCR CDR3. TCRdb independently ran MiXCR on the multiplex PCR reads; one entry per CDR3 protein. The sample shows fewer than 700,000 distinct CDR3 sequences, roughly 15% of them seen only once. Concerning this clonotype itself: Its antigen is as yet unknown. One junction end disagrees with the germline gene, perhaps due to a read error.

The chain employs TRBV7-7 and TRBJ2-1; D unclear. The sample was blood. The origin of this receptor is a woman in her 30s with Graves' hyperthyroidism. The CDR3 DNA follows: TGTGCTAGCAGCTTAGCACTCGACGGCTACAATGAGCAGTTCTTC. This gives the protein CASSLALDGYNEQFF.